This T cell receptor beta chain is drawn from a study of T-cell memory formation after mild COVID-19. From the 5' RACE reads, TCRdb called clonotypes with MiXCR, one entry per CDR3 protein. Of about 200,000 distinct CDR3 sequences listed, 9.5% are singletons. Study-level results: Certain responding clones were present in pre-infection memory, suggesting participation of cross-reactive memory.

As to this clonotype: No antigen is known for it.

Germline V gene lookup returns CDR1 SGHRS and CDR2 YFSETQ. Deletions cut 0 bases from V and 2 bases from J, with 6 bases between. The CDR3 has 14 residues. This rearrangement joins TRBV5-1 to TRBJ2-4; D may be TRBD1 or TRBD2 (5 bases each). The receptor was isolated from a man in his late teens or twenties who had mild COVID-19 (a few samples of this study predate the infection). Cell type and time point are not known. Specimen: PBMCs or a T cell subset sorted from them (not recorded which). The CDR3 region has the DNA TGCGCCAGCAGCTTGGGGGACCCCAAAAACATTCAGTACTTC. Residues: CASSLGDPKNIQYF. Looking up the rest from reference TRBV5-1 and TRBJ2-4 gives the full variable domain: KAGVTQTPRYLIKTRGQQVTLSCSPISGHRSVSWYQQTPGQGLQFLFEYFSETQRNKGNFPGRFSGRQFSNSRSEMNVSTLELGDSALYLCASSLGDPKNIQYFGAGTRLSVL.